The sequence of this TCR beta chain was determined in a study of blood T cell repertoires in COVID-19 (dated by TCRdb to 2020 to 2022). A note on the overall study: Samples covering the acute and convalescent phases of COVID-19 were provided by collaborators in the United States, Italy and Spain. The prospective study material was composed of cDNA or gDNA derived from T cells, B-cell-depleted T cells, or PBMCs. Subjects who had been exposed to COVID-19, were actively infected with it, or had recovered from it provided the deeply sampled blood TCRbeta repertoires that made up the dataset. The repertoires were released in a freely available public database meant as a resource for research on the immune response to SARS-CoV-2. The samples were drawn from two sources: the first 160 participants of the ongoing ImmuneRACE study, and 1,254 subjects contributed by 6 global collaborators. The sample metadata nearly always contained a de-identified subject ID, COVID-19 status, age in years and sex. HLA class I and class II types, where available, came from metadata supplied by the sample provider rather than from assay-based typing. Study-wide conclusions, independent of this receptor: Clinical and demographic metadata were provided uncurated, with the amount varying by source and participant.

Reading the germline V gene (reference sequence) gives CDR1 GTSNPN and CDR2 SVGIG. There are 12 amino acids in the CDR3, from cysteine to phenylalanine inclusive. CDR3 DNA only is kept here, 36 bases in frame from base 1. The junction shows trimming of 0 bases on V and 9 bases on J, plus 12 bases between the germline ends. In the prospective study, participants were about 18 to 89 years old, resided in 24 geographic areas of the United States, and were enrolled through a virtual design. Cohort assignment in the prospective study relied on participant-reported clinical history from a screening survey and a study questionnaire. ImmuneRACE Cohort 3 recovered participants were defined by two consecutive negative NP/OP PCR tests, healthcare professional clearance, or symptom resolution. In the prospective study, whole blood, serum and a nasopharyngeal or oropharyngeal swab were collected from each participant by mobile phlebotomists. Over a roughly 2-month period, participants in the prospective study had the option of providing additional blood draws and questionnaires. Before DNA extraction, blood samples from the prospective study were shipped at room temperature or frozen.

Notes on this clone: The target of this receptor is not known. Base qualities are not at hand, and no much larger clone is one base apart.

The immunoSEQ Assay, a bias-controlled multiplex PCR, was used to amplify TCRbeta CDR3 regions from genomic DNA. As for the authors' bioinformatics: Nucleated cell counts per sample were estimated from amplification of reference gene primers within the assay. To quantify the absolute abundance of each unique TCRbeta CDR3 rearrangement, sequence reads were collapsed and filtered. For each sample, productive Simpson clonality was calculated as the square root of Simpson's diversity index across productive rearrangements. The immuneACCESS repertoire file appears here via TCRdb, limited to in-frame rearrangements. These files lack a portion of the clones; in checked studies, under half of the deficit traces to unresolved V genes, and the cause of the others is not known. The DNA was the basis for D and trimming; V, J and clone size are from that table. This sample is represented by hundreds of thousands of clones; roughly 85% of them were singletons. The leading ten clones occupy 2% to 3% of the sample.

The rearranged segments are TRBV30 and TRBJ2-7; D gene: possibly TRBD1, on 6 matching bases. This TCR came from a woman between 45 and 65 years old who had recovered from COVID-19. Sequencing was done on a sample of PBMCs or T cells enriched from blood (not recorded which). The CDR3 protein sequence reads: CAWSVPGAGQYF. The DNA reads TGTGCCTGGAGTGTACCAGGGGCTGGGCAGTACTTC. Reference TRBV30 and TRBJ2-7 genes cover what lies past the CDR3, so the full variable domain is SQTIHQWPATLVQPVGSPLSLECTVEGTSNPNLYWYRQAAGRGLQLLFYSVGIGQISSEVPQNLSASRPQDRQFILSSKKLLLSDSGFYLCAWSVPGAGQYFGPGTRLTVT.